This is a list of T cell receptor beta chains from one sample in a study of T cells after yellow fever vaccination. TCRdb reprocessed the 5' RACE reads via MiXCR and lists one record per CDR3 protein. The data show under 550,000 distinct CDR3 sequences, 20% to 25% seen once. The specimen comprised PBMCs, sampled around 3 weeks after the first yellow fever vaccination. The receptors stem from a man aged 18-30 years who received the YFV17D yellow fever vaccine. The CDR3 runs from the conserved cysteine through the conserved F or W. A D gene is named only where the DNA matches it firmly. Not every row has a clone size; where given, it reads once, few, many or a size class.

>TRBV5-1|TRBJ2-2|NA|NA
CASSLEGARDTGELFF
TGCGCCAGCAGCTTGGAGGGCGCCAGAGACACCGGGGAGCTGTTTTTT
>TRBV5-1|TRBJ2-2|NA|many
CASSLLQGSITGELFF
TGCGCCAGCAGCTTGCTCCAGGGGTCAATCACCGGGGAGCTGTTTTTT
>TRBV20-1|TRBJ1-2|TRBD1|few
CSARDDRDLYGYTF
TGCAGTGCTAGGGACGACAGGGACTTGTATGGCTACACCTTC
>TRBV6-5|TRBJ2-7|TRBD1|few
CASSFPGQGGEQYF
TGTGCCAGCAGTTTCCCGGGACAGGGGGGCGAGCAGTACTTC
>TRBV10-3|TRBJ1-1|NA|NA
CAISPRDFVLGNTEAFF
TGTGCCATCTCTCCCAGGGACTTCGTATTAGGGAACACTGAAGCTTTCTTT
>TRBV7-9|TRBJ2-2|NA|many
CASFPDSNTGELFF
TGTGCCAGCTTCCCAGACAGTAACACCGGGGAGCTGTTTTTT
>TRBV4-2|TRBJ2-2|NA|few
CASSQDPFRPNTGELFF
TGTGCCAGCAGCCAAGATCCATTCCGTCCGAACACCGGGGAGCTGTTTTTT
>TRBV18|TRBJ2-2|NA|NA
CASSPEGAFTGELFF
TGTGCCAGCTCACCGGAGGGGGCCTTCACCGGGGAGCTGTTTTTT
>TRBV20-1|TRBJ2-7|TRBD1|NA
CSAEGDRVNEQYF
TGCAGTGCCGAGGGGGACAGGGTCAACGAGCAGTACTTC
>TRBV20-1|TRBJ1-2|NA|NA
CSARLAWASYGYTF
TGCAGTGCTAGACTCGCTTGGGCGTCCTATGGCTACACCTTC
>TRBV11-2|TRBJ2-1|TRBD2|few
CASSLDSLAGALLSYNEQFF
TGTGCCAGCAGCTTAGATTCCCTAGCGGGGGCCCTACTTTCCTACAATGAGCAGTTCTTC
>TRBV7-2|TRBJ2-1|TRBD2|few
CASIKGAGGPGEQFF
TGTGCCAGCATCAAAGGGGCGGGGGGGCCAGGTGAGCAGTTCTTC
>TRBV7-9|TRBJ2-4|NA|NA
CASSLPSTNIQYF
TGTGCCAGCAGCTTACCTTCGACCAACATTCAGTACTTC
>TRBV19|TRBJ1-5|NA|NA
CASSERGNQPQHF
TGTGCCAGTAGTGAGAGGGGTAATCAGCCCCAGCATTTT